This passage covers 18 T cell receptor beta chains from one sample sequenced in a study of human T cells and chemical hapten exposure. Time point: healthy volunteer bleed at 2 weeks. Researchers extracted total RNA from unfractionated whole blood. TCRdb reprocessed the RACE reads via MiXCR and lists one record per CDR3 protein. The sample lists 130,000 or so distinct CDR3 sequences, about 9% seen once, with 1.5% to 2% in the top ten. Sequencing was carried out using whole blood. All receptors come from a male donor in good health. Some clones in this sample may be carry-over from other donors' samples.

This clonotype was observed a handful of times. The rearrangement links TRBV5-1 to TRBJ2-5, with 8 bases matching TRBD1. The CDR3 spans 14 residues. Germline CDR1 reads SGHRS; CDR2 reads YFSETQ. After removal of 1 base from V and 5 bases from J, the junction contained 4 bases not matched to a gene. CDR3 sequence reads: CASSLQGAEETQYF. The CDR3 coding sequence is TGCGCCAGCAGCTTGCAGGGGGCGGAGGAGACCCAGTACTTC.

Here the CDR3 reads CASSFRGRGYTF. CDR3 bases: TGTGCCAGCAGCTTCAGGGGACGTGGCTACACCTTC. V gene TRBV11-2 combines with J gene TRBJ1-2; D possibly corresponds to TRBD1 (6 bases). V was shortened by 3 bases and J by 7 bases, with 9 bases between the two germline ends. CDR3 size: 12 residues. Germline CDR1 and CDR2: SGHAT and FQNNGV. The variable domain in full, with the rest retrieved from reference TRBV11-2 and TRBJ1-2, is EAGVAQSPRYKIIEKRQSVAFWCNPISGHATLYWYQQILGQGPKLLIQFQNNGVVDDSQLPKDRFSAERLKGVDSTLKIQPAKLEDSAVYLCASSFRGRGYTFGSGTRLTVV.

Many counts were recorded for this clonotype. The chain carries TRBV14 and TRBJ1-6; no clear D. The CDR3 is made up of 13 amino acids. Trimming took 6 bases from V and 7 from J, leaving 10 bases between them. The germline CDR1 and CDR2 sequences are SGHDN and FVKESK. This chain's CDR3 is CASSLTQNSPLHF. In DNA form, the CDR3 reads TGTGCCAGCAGTTTGACACAGAATTCACCCCTCCACTTT.

This chain links TRBV19 with TRBJ2-1; a weak D match, TRBD1 (6 bases). Per the germline V gene, CDR1 is LNHDA and CDR2 is SQIVND (reference sequence). The CDR3 contains 13 residues. Trimming stripped 3 bases from V and 5 bases from J, with 8 bases between. CDR3 nucleotides: TGTGCCAGTAGTATCGGACAGAACAATGAGCAGTTCTTC. Translating gives CASSIGQNNEQFF.

This clonotype was counted only a few times. The rearrangement joins TRBV7-9 to TRBJ2-5; 8 nucleotides align to TRBD2. The CDR3 sequence is 14 residues long. The V and J ends lost 4 bases and 1 base, in that order; junction bases with no gene match: 2. Per germline, CDR1 SEHNR and CDR2 FQNEAQ (reference sequence). The CDR3: CASSSSGLQETQYF. The CDR3 DNA follows: TGTGCCAGCAGCTCTAGCGGGCTCCAAGAGACCCAGTACTTC.

This chain connects TRBV20-1 to TRBJ2-2, with D maybe TRBD2 (6 bases). CDR1 DFQATT and CDR2 SNEGSKA come from the germline V gene (reference sequence). V was pared by 1 base and J by 4 bases, with 10 bases between. There are 14 residues in the CDR3. In DNA form, the CDR3 reads TGCAGTGCTAGAGCCGGGAGTGTCACCGGGGAGCTGTTTTTT. Translated: CSARAGSVTGELFF.

This chain joins TRBV7-2 and TRBJ2-2; possible D gene TRBD2, 5 bases. Germline V gives CDR1 SGHTA, CDR2 FQGNSA. The V gene lost 7 bases and the J gene lost 7 bases, with 13 bases spanning the gap. The CDR3 totals 13 residues. The CDR3 reads CASKDYLGGELFF. In DNA, the CDR3 is TGTGCCAGCAAAGACTACCTAGGCGGGGAGCTGTTTTTT.

This chain connects TRBV11-3 to TRBJ2-1; D gene ambiguous. The length of the CDR3 is 13 residues. V dropped 3 bases and J dropped 4 bases, with 7 bases sitting between them. Germline CDR1 SGHNT, CDR2 YENEEA. Here the CDR3 reads CASSFDLYNEQFF. CDR3 nucleotides: TGTGCCAGCAGCTTTGACTTATACAATGAGCAGTTCTTC.

The rearrangement joins TRBV30 to TRBJ2-1; D is perhaps TRBD2 (5 bases). V dropped 2 bases and J dropped 9 bases, with 17 bases sitting between them. The germline gives CDR1 GTSNPN, CDR2 SVGIG (reference sequence). This CDR3 region has 14 residues. For the CDR3, the DNA is TGTGCCTGGAGTCCATCTTCCAACCGGGGTGAGCAGTTCTTC. Its protein is CAWSPSSNRGEQFF.

This clonotype appeared a few times. The rearrangement joins TRBV3-1 to TRBJ2-7; maybe TRBD1 (5 bases). CDR3 length: 14 residues. From germline, CDR1 is LGHDT and CDR2 YNNKEL (reference sequence). Trimming cost V 1 base and J 2 bases, with 9 bases left between them. The CDR3 here is CASSQVDKPYEQYF. The CDR3 DNA follows: TGTGCCAGCAGCCAAGTGGACAAGCCCTACGAGCAGTACTTC.

Comments on this clonotype: This likely comes from a read error, as the CDR3 has no conserved phenylalanine or tryptophan at its end. CDR3 DNA: TGTGTCAGCAGCGTCGACCTGGGGGAGCTGTTTTCT. Residues: CVSSVDLGELFS. The chain recombines TRBV7-2 with TRBJ2-2; D is unclear. The CDR3 length is 12 residues. Germline V gene data show CDR1 as SGHTA and CDR2 as FQGNSA.

This clonotype has just a few counts. The V and J genes are TRBV20-1 and TRBJ2-2, with 9 positions matching TRBD1. This CDR3 region has 16 residues. Germline-derived CDR1 and CDR2 are DFQATT and SNEGSKA (reference sequence). V was pared by 3 bases and J by 0 bases, with 5 bases of the junction left unmatched. The CDR3 DNA is TGCAGTGCTAGGTTGGGACAGGGCGCGAACACCGGGGAGCTGTTTTTT. Protein: CSARLGQGANTGELFF.

This clonotype was seen a single time. The junction differs from germline at one of its ends, possibly a read error. The DNA for the CDR3 is TGTGCTAGTGATTTGGACAGGGTACTTGGTGGCTACACCTTC. Amino acid sequence: CASDLDRVLGGYTF. This chain links TRBV12-5 with TRBJ1-2; 8 bases line up with TRBD1. This CDR3 has 14 amino acids. The germline V gene encodes CDR1 LGHNT and CDR2 FRNRAP.

This clonotype was found many times. The chain links TRBV20-1 to TRBJ1-1; no reliable D call. V was pared by 1 base and J by 1 base, with 10 bases between. The CDR3 sequence is 14 residues long. Germline loops: CDR1 DFQATT, CDR2 SNEGSKA (reference sequence). CDR3 in amino acids: CSARAGRTNTEAFF. The CDR3 DNA sequence: TGCAGTGCTAGAGCCGGACGGACGAACACTGAAGCTTTCTTT.

The J gene is TRBJ2-1, the V gene TRBV14; 8 bases match TRBD1. There are 18 residues in the CDR3. J was trimmed by 4 bases and V by 3 bases; bases with no gene match: 14. Germline V CDR1 and CDR2: SGHDN, FVKESK. CDR3 sequence reads: CASSHRSRWHRGYNEQFF. Here the CDR3 DNA reads TGTGCCAGCAGCCACAGATCGAGGTGGCACAGGGGGTACAATGAGCAGTTCTTC.

This clonotype occurred a few times. This sequence joins TRBV25-1 and TRBJ2-5; D is uncertain. V gave up 4 bases and J gave up 2 bases, with 14 bases separating them. Germline values: CDR1 MGHDK, CDR2 SYGVNS. The CDR3 runs to 15 residues. CDR3 residues: CASSAPSAPQETQYF. CDR3 DNA: TGTGCCAGCAGTGCCCCAAGTGCACCACAAGAGACCCAGTACTTC.

This clonotype was seen only a few times. The chain links TRBV2 to TRBJ2-5; 13 nucleotides match TRBD2. From germline, CDR1 is SNHLY and CDR2 FYNNEI. The CDR3 totals 15 residues. The V segment lost 6 bases and the J segment 5 bases; nucleotides outside the gene matches: 6. CDR3 in DNA: TGTGCCAGCAGCCCGGGACTAGCGGGGATGGAGACCCAGTACTTC. Protein product: CASSPGLAGMETQYF.

This clonotype showed up just once. This rearrangement joins TRBV29-1 to TRBJ2-5; weak D call: TRBD1 (5 bases). The germline gives CDR1 SQVTM, CDR2 ANQGSEA. The germline V and J ends were trimmed by 6 bases and 2 bases, with 16 bases remaining between them. The CDR3 extends over 14 amino acids. As DNA, the CDR3 is TGCAGCGTCGACTGGGTGGACAAACAAGAGACCCAGTACTTC. Its translation: CSVDWVDKQETQYF.